This TCR beta chain came from a study of T cells in Graves' hyperthyroidism and ophthalmopathy. General study results and limits: Blood shared most expanded thyroid clonotypes above 0.001. A model using 13 V-J features told ophthalmopathy apart from stable hyperthyroidism.

Over 18 months, lack of ophthalmopathy progression marked Graves' hyperthyroidism as stable. Each patient was aged 18 to 65 and had newly diagnosed hyperthyroidism of under 2 months' duration. It was RNA transcripts that yielded the amplified TCR beta CDR3 regions. When the TCR CDR3 underwent first-round RT-PCR, the HTBI primer set was used. TCRdb re-called the multiplex PCR reads through MiXCR, storing one row per CDR3 protein. The table has a few hundred thousand distinct CDR3 sequences, approximately 13% seen once. Germline values: CDR1 MNHNS, CDR2 SASEGT. This CDR3 is built from 13 residues. Between the trimmed V and J ends, which lost 8 bases and 3 bases, there was a span of 14 bases. The sample holds many counts of this clonotype. Its antigen is as yet unknown.

The chain is built from TRBV6-1 and TRBJ2-7, with TRBD2 as a possible D gene (5 bases). Sequencing was performed on blood. The TCR originated in a woman under 30 with Graves' hyperthyroidism. CDR3 loop: CASRGPQIYEQYF. CDR3 DNA: TGTGCCAGCCGCGGGCCGCAGATCTACGAGCAGTACTTC.